This T cell receptor beta chain was sequenced in a study of blood T cell repertoires in COVID-19. V lost 5 bases and J lost 7; bases outside the gene matches: 4. Germline V CDR1 and CDR2: SGHNT, YYREEE (reference sequence). This CDR3 region has 14 residues. Study processing details: Nucleated cell counts were estimated from reference gene primer amplification. Produced via immunoSEQ multiplex PCR; TCRdb's table is partial and in-frame only. The V and J calls and clone size are taken from that table; D and trimming were inferred from the DNA. The table includes 150,000 to 200,000 clones, 82% detected once. Adults between roughly 18 and 89 years of age took part from approximately 24 US areas. Clinical histories supplied by participants themselves formed the basis of cohort assignment. The study counted Cohort 3 donors as recovered given two negative PCRs, clearance, or symptom resolution.

The sequencing sample was made of PBMCs or T cells enriched from blood (not recorded which). The clonotype comes from a man aged 50 or older who had recovered from COVID-19. The chain joins TRBV5-4 to TRBJ2-1; 12 nucleotides agree with TRBD2. CDR3: CASREGLAGNEQFF. In DNA, the CDR3 is TGTGCCAGCAGAGAGGGACTAGCGGGTAATGAGCAGTTCTTC.